This is a list of T cell receptor beta chains from one sample in a study of T cell repertoires in cytomegalovirus infection. TCRdb reprocessed the reads via MiXCR and lists one record per CDR3 protein. The repertoire includes 110,000 to 150,000 distinct CDR3 sequences, over 30% of them detected once, and roughly 51% sits in the top ten. No antigen is known for these receptors. This specimen consisted of CD8+ T cells from cultured PBMCs, obtained from culture after CMV antigen stimulation. These receptors were taken from a human donor in good health (CMV status not recorded). Some clones in this sample may be carry-over from other donors' samples. The CDR3 runs from the conserved cysteine through the conserved F or W. Fields, in order: D gene, clone size, J gene, V gene, CDR3 DNA, CDR3 protein. The D gene is left open where the match is weak. Size tells how often a clone was seen (once, few, many) or the class of an expanded clone, and some rows leave it out.

TRBD2,-,TRBJ2-7,TRBV28,TGTGCCAGCAACGAAGCGGGGGTCGTGGACGAGCAGTACTTC,CASNEAGVVDEQYF
-,many,TRBJ2-3,TRBV7-7,TGTGCCAGCAGCTTAATCAGCACAGATACGCAGTATTTT,CASSLISTDTQYF
TRBD1,-,TRBJ2-7,TRBV19,TGTGCCAGTAGTACTCCTGGGACAGTAACCTACGAGCAGTACTTC,CASSTPGTVTYEQYF
-,many,TRBJ1-1,TRBV7-6,TGTGCCAGCAGCTTATTGGGGGGAAACACTGAAGCTTTCTTT,CASSLLGGNTEAFF
TRBD1,-,TRBJ1-2,TRBV27,TGTGCCAGCAGTTTGGGGGGACAGATCTATGGCTACACCTTC,CASSLGGQIYGYTF
TRBD1,-,TRBJ2-7,TRBV27,TGTGCCAGCAGCCACATTCTGGGACAGAAGTCCTACGAGCAGTACTTC,CASSHILGQKSYEQYF
TRBD2,few,TRBJ2-1,TRBV9,TGTGCCAGCAGCGAGAGGGACACGCGGGGGGCTCCGAGCTCCTACAATGAGCAGTTCTTC,CASSERDTRGAPSSYNEQFF
-,many,TRBJ1-1,TRBV7-2,TGTGCCAGCAGCTTTAACGGGGTGAACACTGAAGCTTTCTTT,CASSFNGVNTEAFF
-,many,TRBJ2-2,TRBV7-2,TGTGCCAGCAGCCACGATCTCGCGACCGGGGAGCTGTTTTTT,CASSHDLATGELFF
TRBD1,many,TRBJ2-1,TRBV27,TGTGCCAGCCAGGGGGACAGGGGATGGAATGAGCAGTTCTTC,CASQGDRGWNEQFF
TRBD1,few,TRBJ2-7,TRBV7-3,TGTGCCAGCAGCCGTGGACAGGGCTACGAGCAGTACTTC,CASSRGQGYEQYF
TRBD1,once,TRBJ2-7,TRBV3-1,TGTGCCAGCAGCGACGGGACAGGGGACGAGCAGTACTTC,CASSDGTGDEQYF
TRBD1,many,TRBJ2-2,TRBV27,TGTGCCAGCAGTTTATACCCTGGGACAGCTAACACCGGGGAGCTGTTTTTT,CASSLYPGTANTGELFF
-,once,TRBJ2-7,TRBV9,TGTGCCAGCAGCGTAGGTCAGGGGCCGGCCTACGAGCAGTACTTC,CASSVGQGPAYEQYF